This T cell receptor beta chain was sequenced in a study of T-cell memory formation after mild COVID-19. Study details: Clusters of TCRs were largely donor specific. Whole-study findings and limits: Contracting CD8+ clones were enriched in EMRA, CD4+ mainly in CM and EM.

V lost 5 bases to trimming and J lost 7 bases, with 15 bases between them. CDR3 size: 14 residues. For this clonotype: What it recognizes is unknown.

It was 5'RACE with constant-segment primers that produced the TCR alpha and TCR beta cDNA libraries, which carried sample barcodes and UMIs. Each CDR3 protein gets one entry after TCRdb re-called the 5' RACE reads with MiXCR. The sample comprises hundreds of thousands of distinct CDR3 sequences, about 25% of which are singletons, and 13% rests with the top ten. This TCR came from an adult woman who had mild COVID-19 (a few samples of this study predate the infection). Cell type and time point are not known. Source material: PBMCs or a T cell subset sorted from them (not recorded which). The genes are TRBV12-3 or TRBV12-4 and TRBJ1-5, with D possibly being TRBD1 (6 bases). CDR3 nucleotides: TGTGCCAGCAGTGTCACAGGGACCGGGCAGCCCCAGCATTTT. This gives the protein CASSVTGTGQPQHF.